The 2 T cell receptor beta chains given below trace back to one sample, sequenced in a study of CD8 T cells in Susac syndrome. RNA amounts of roughly 0.45 to 1 ug underwent reverse transcription with random hexamers. MiXCR was run by TCRdb on the immunoSEQ multiplex PCR reads, yielding one entry per CDR3 protein. The sample lists some 100,000 distinct CDR3 sequences; about 96% were seen once. The material sequenced was CD4+ T cells from PBMCs. These receptors were collected from a human donor in good health.

The CDR3 bases are TGCGCCAGCAGCTCGGAGGGGGGGTCACATGAAAAACTGTTTTTT. It translates to CASSSEGGSHEKLFF. V usage is TRBV5-1 and J usage is TRBJ1-4, with a weak D call TRBD1 (6 bases). The V and J ends lost 3 bases and 6 bases respectively, with 15 bases between them. Looked up from germline, CDR1 is SGHRS and CDR2 is YFSETQ. The CDR3 contains 15 residues. Full variable domain (remainder filled in from reference TRBV5-1 and TRBJ1-4): KAGVTQTPRYLIKTRGQQVTLSCSPISGHRSVSWYQQTPGQGLQFLFEYFSETQRNKGNFPGRFSGRQFSNSRSEMNVSTLELGDSALYLCASSSEGGSHEKLFFGSGTQLSVL.

The chain employs TRBV29-1 and TRBJ1-1; D call uncertain. The V and J ends lost 0 bases and 1 base respectively, with 6 bases between them. The CDR3 runs to 13 residues. CDR1 SQVTM and CDR2 ANQGSEA come from the germline V gene. The CDR3 nucleotides are TGCAGCGTTGAAGAGGCGCAGAACACTGAAGCTTTCTTT. It specifies CSVEEAQNTEAFF.